The entry below describes one T cell receptor beta chain. The antigen is unknown. Next came a second PCR, run for about 7 to 12 cycles, which used a sample-barcoded 5' primer along with a J-beta primer mix. TCRdb recomputed calls from the 5' RACE reads with MiXCR, one row per CDR3 protein. Of about 1.7 million distinct CDR3 sequences listed, roughly 28% were seen once; the top ten hold over 7%. The data derive from a study of blood T cells in healthy people across ages. Study outcomes and limitations: From one million sequenced T cells, diversity estimates were lower bounds.

V shed 4 bases, J shed 7 bases, and the junction held 3 bases outside the gene matches. The CDR3 has 13 amino acids. Germline CDR1 reads MNHEY; CDR2 reads SMNVEV (reference sequence). J is TRBJ2-1 and V is TRBV27, with 8 positions matching TRBD2. Sequencing input: blood. This sequence originates from a woman aged 25 to 39 in good health. CDR3 in DNA: TGTGCCAGCAGTTGGGCTAGCGGGAATGAGCAGTTCTTC. This sequence encodes CASSWASGNEQFF.